This T cell receptor beta chain was sequenced in a study of blood T cell repertoires in COVID-19 (dated by TCRdb to between 2020 and 2021). Regarding the research as a whole: Samples from collaborators originated in the United States, Italy and Spain and spanned both the acute and convalescent phases of COVID-19. The prospective study material was composed of cDNA or gDNA derived from T cells, B-cell-depleted T cells, or PBMCs. Subjects who had been exposed to COVID-19, were actively infected with it, or had recovered from it provided the deeply sampled blood TCRbeta repertoires that made up the dataset. The repertoires were released in a freely available public database intended as a resource for research on the immune response to SARS-CoV-2. Samples came from the ongoing ImmuneRACE study (first 160 participants) plus 1,254 subjects from 6 global collaborators. Sample metadata almost always included a de-identified subject ID, COVID-19 status, age in years and sex. HLA class I and class II types, where available, came from metadata supplied by the sample provider rather than from assay-based typing. General study outcomes and caveats: The amount of clinical and demographic metadata varied by source and participant and was provided uncurated.

Each collaborating institution followed its own protocols to collect whole blood in K2EDTA tubes. Collaborator samples were shipped for TCRbeta analysis as frozen whole blood, isolated PBMCs, or DNA extracted from either sample type. About this clone: It has no known antigen specificity. Base qualities are not at hand, and no much larger clone is one base apart.

TCRbeta CDR3 regions were amplified from genomic DNA by means of the immunoSEQ Assay, a bias-controlled multiplex PCR. The study's own analysis went as follows. Within the assay, amplification of reference gene primers was used to estimate how many nucleated cells each sample contained. Sequence reads were collapsed and filtered to measure the absolute abundance of every unique TCRbeta CDR3 rearrangement. For each sample, productive Simpson clonality was calculated as the square root of Simpson's diversity index over productive rearrangements. TCRdb stores this immuneACCESS table with in-frame sequences only. Part of the clones is absent; in the studies checked, under half of the shortfall reflects unresolved V genes, and no reason is known for the rest. That table gives V, J and clone size, and the DNA gave D and trimming. This sample is represented by some 220,000 clones; around 84% of them were singletons. The ten largest make up roughly 20% of the sample.

The clonotype originates from a woman of 80 years or more with active or convalescent COVID-19. Sample: peripheral blood.

The CDR3 protein is CAWTPRGGELFF. The DNA reads as follows: TGTGCCTGGACTCCCAGGGGCGGGGAGCTGTTTTTT. The chain employs TRBV30 and TRBJ2-2; TRBD1 might be the D gene, on 6 matching bases. The CDR3 holds 12 amino acids from the cysteine to the phenylalanine. Only CDR3 DNA remains: 36 bases, in frame from the first base. V loses 4 bases of germline sequence and J loses 7 bases, and the interval between the two ends is 10 bases. The germline V gene (reference sequence) sets CDR1 to GTSNPN and CDR2 to SVGIG.